This TCR beta chain originates from a study of blood T cell repertoires in COVID-19. Study details: The United States, Italy and Spain were the sources of the acute and convalescent COVID-19 samples. The analysed material was cDNA or gDNA that came from T cells, B-cell-depleted T cells, or PBMCs.

This CDR3 is 14 amino acids long. Trimming took 4 bases from V and 5 from J, leaving 14 bases between them. CDR1 is SGHNT, CDR2 YENEEA, per germline. Per the original data handling: Reference gene primers were amplified, and this amplification served to estimate nucleated cell counts. The data were produced by immunoSEQ multiplex PCR, yet TCRdb's version contains in-frame clones alone and is incomplete. Clonal size and the V and J genes are those of that table, whereas D and trimming came from the DNA. The sample includes around 230,000 clones, approximately 91% of them seen just once. The receptor comes from a man aged 35 to 55 with acute or convalescent COVID-19. What was sequenced was peripheral blood. The chain couples TRBV11-3 to TRBJ2-5; D is possibly TRBD1 (6 bases). CDR3 DNA sequence: TGTGCCAGCAGCTCCGGCAGGGGCGAGGAGACCCAGTACTTC. Protein: CASSSGRGEETQYF.